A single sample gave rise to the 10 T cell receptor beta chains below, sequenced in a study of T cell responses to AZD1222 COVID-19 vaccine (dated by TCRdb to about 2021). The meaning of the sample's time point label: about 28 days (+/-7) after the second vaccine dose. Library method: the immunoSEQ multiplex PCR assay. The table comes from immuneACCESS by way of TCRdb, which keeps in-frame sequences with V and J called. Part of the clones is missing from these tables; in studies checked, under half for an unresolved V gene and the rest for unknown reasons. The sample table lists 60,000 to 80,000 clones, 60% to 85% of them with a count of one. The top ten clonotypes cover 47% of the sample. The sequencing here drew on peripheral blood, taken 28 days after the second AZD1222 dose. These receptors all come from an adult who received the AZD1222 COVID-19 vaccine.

The CDR3 is CSVEENQKGAYEQYF. In nucleotides, the CDR3 is TGCAGCGTTGAAGAGAACCAAAAAGGGGCCTACGAGCAGTACTTC. The chain combines TRBV29-1 with TRBJ2-7; the D gene is possibly TRBD1 (5 bases). The V end lost 0 bases, the J end lost 2 bases, and 14 bases lay between the germline ends. The CDR3 length is 15 residues. From germline, CDR1 is SQVTM and CDR2 ANQGSEA.

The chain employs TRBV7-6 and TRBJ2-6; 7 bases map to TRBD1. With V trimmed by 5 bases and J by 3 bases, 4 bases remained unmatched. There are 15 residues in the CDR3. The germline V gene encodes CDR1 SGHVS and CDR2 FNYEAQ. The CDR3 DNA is TGTGCCAGCAGCGTAGACAGGGATGGGGCCAACGTCCTGACTTTC. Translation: CASSVDRDGANVLTF.

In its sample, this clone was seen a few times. In DNA, the CDR3 is TGTGCCAGCAGGGGGACAGGGTCGTCCGGGGAGCTGTTTTTT. Translation: CASRGTGSSGELFF. The rearrangement joins TRBV5-6 to TRBJ2-2, with 9 positions matching TRBD1. Germline loops: CDR1 SGHDT, CDR2 YYEEEE. J lost 6 bases, V lost 5 bases, and 5 bases had no gene match. This CDR3 region has 14 residues.

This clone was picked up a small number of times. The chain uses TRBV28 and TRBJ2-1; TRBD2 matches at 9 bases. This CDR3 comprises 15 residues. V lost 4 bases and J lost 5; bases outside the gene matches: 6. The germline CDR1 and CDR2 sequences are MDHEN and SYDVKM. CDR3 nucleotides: TGTGCCAGCAGTTGGCTAGCGGGAACCGACAATGAGCAGTTCTTC. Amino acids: CASSWLAGTDNEQFF.

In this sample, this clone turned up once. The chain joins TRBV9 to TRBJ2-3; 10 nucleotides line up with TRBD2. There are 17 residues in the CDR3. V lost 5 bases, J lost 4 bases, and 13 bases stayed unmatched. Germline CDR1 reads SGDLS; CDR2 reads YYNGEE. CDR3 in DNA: TGTGCCAGCAGTGGAGGGCGGAGCGGGGGGGATCCAGATACGCAGTATTTT. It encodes CASSGGRSGGDPDTQYF. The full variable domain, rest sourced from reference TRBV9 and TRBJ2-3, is DSGVTQTPKHLITATGQRVTLRCSPRSGDLSVYWYQQSLDQGLQFLIQYYNGEERAKGNILERFSAQQFPDLHSELNLSSLELGDSALYFCASSGGRSGGDPDTQYFGPGTRLTVL.

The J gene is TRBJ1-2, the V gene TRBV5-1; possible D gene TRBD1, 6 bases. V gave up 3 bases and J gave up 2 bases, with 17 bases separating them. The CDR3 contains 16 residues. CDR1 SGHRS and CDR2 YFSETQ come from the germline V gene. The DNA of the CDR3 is TGCGCCAGCAGCTCAAATACAGGGAATAACAACTATGGCTACACCTTC. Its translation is CASSSNTGNNNYGYTF.

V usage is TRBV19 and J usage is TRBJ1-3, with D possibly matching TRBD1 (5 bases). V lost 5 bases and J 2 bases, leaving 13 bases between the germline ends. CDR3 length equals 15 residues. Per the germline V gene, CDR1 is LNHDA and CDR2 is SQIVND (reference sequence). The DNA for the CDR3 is TGTGCCAGTAGTGGAACAGGCATCGCTGGAAACACCATATATTTT. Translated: CASSGTGIAGNTIYF.

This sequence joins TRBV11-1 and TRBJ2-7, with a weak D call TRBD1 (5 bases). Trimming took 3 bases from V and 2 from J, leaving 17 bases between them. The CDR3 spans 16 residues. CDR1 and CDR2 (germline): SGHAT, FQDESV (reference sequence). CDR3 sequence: CASSFISAGIPYEQYF. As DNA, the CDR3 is TGTGCCAGCAGCTTTATCTCTGCAGGGATCCCCTACGAGCAGTACTTC.

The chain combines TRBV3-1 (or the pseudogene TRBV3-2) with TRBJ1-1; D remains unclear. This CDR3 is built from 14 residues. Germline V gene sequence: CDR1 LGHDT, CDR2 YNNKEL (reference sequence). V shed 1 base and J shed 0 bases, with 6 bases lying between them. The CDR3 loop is CASSQVSMNTEAFF. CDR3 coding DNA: TGTGCCAGCAGCCAAGTTTCCATGAACACTGAAGCTTTCTTT.

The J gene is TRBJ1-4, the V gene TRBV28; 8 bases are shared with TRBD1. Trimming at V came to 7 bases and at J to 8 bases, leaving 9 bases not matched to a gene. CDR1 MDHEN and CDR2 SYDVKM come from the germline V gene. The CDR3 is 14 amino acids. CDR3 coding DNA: TGTGCCAGCATAAATAGCAGGGGGCAAGAAAAACTGTTTTTT. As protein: CASINSRGQEKLFF. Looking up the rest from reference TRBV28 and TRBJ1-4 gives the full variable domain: DVKVTQSSRYLVKRTGEKVFLECVQDMDHENMFWYRQDPGLGLRLIYFSYDVKMKEKGDIPEGYSVSREKKERFSLILESASTNQTSMYLCASINSRGQEKLFFGSGTQLSVL.